This entry lists 32 T cell receptor beta chains sequenced from one sample in a study of blood T cell repertoires in COVID-19. Profiled with immunoSEQ multiplex PCR; TCRdb holds only in-frame clones, not every one. Here the sample spans 55,000 to 90,000 clones, about 88% being singletons. The specimen was peripheral blood. These receptors came from a man in his 70s with active COVID-19.

The V call is TRBV15, the J call TRBJ2-5, with 10 bases identical to TRBD2. Trimming removed 0 bases from V and 5 bases from J; junction bases left unmatched: 15. CDR3 length equals 19 residues. Germline CDR1 LNHNV, CDR2 YYDKDF (reference sequence). CDR3 nucleotides: TGTGCCACCAGCAGAGATGCGGGGATAGCGGGAGGTTGGGAGGAGACCCAGTACTTC. As protein: CATSRDAGIAGGWEETQYF.

This clone is a singleton in its sample. The chain carries TRBV7-3 and TRBJ2-1; D may be TRBD1 (6 bases). Germline CDR1 SGHTA, CDR2 FQGTGA. This CDR3 has 15 residues. V lost 5 bases and J lost 4, with 15 bases in between. CDR3 sequence: CASSPVGAPYNEQFF. The CDR3 DNA reads TGTGCCAGCAGCCCCGTGGGGGCCCCTTACAATGAGCAGTTCTTC.

This chain connects TRBV9 to TRBJ2-1; TRBD2 matches at 9 bases. Trimming cost V 0 bases and J 8 bases; bases outside gene matches: 12. This CDR3 is 17 amino acids long. Germline CDR1 reads SGDLS; CDR2 reads YYNGEE. The CDR3 reads CASSVATGGSGSDEQFF. CDR3 nucleotides: TGTGCCAGCAGCGTAGCTACGGGGGGTAGCGGGAGTGATGAGCAGTTCTTC.

The count of this clone is one. The J gene is TRBJ2-7, the V gene TRBV5-6; perhaps TRBD1 as D (6 bases). Germline-derived CDR1 and CDR2 are SGHDT and YYEEEE. The ends were cut back, 1 base at V and 3 bases at J, with 8 bases in the middle. The CDR3 contains 13 residues. The CDR3 DNA reads TGTGCCAGCAGCTTGCGAGGGGGCTACGAGCAGTACTTC. This gives the protein CASSLRGGYEQYF.

This clone has just one count. V usage is TRBV5-1 and J usage is TRBJ2-2, with D perhaps matching TRBD2 (6 bases). Deletions cut 0 bases from V and 0 bases from J, with 9 bases between. The CDR3 contains 16 residues. The germline CDR1 and CDR2 sequences are SGHRS and YFSETQ. The CDR3 here is CASSLGAGTNTGELFF. In nucleotides, the CDR3 is TGCGCCAGCAGCTTGGGGGCGGGGACGAACACCGGGGAGCTGTTTTTT.

The chain's CDR3 is CASSPEGAKNIQYF. DNA for the CDR3: TGTGCCAGCAGCCCGGAGGGAGCCAAAAACATTCAGTACTTC. The V and J genes are TRBV7-2 and TRBJ2-4, with TRBD2 as a possible D gene (6 bases). Germline-derived CDR1 and CDR2 are SGHTA and FQGNSA. Deletions cut 5 bases from V and 0 bases from J, with 8 bases between. The CDR3 runs to 14 residues.

The chain carries TRBV4-2 and TRBJ2-7; D may be TRBD2 (6 bases). CDR3 length: 17 residues. CDR1 and CDR2 from the germline V gene are LGHNA and YNFKEQ. V was trimmed by 2 bases and J by 0 bases, leaving 17 bases between them. The CDR3 sequence is CASSQQITSGSSYEQYF. The CDR3 DNA follows: TGTGCCAGCAGCCAACAAATCACATCCGGGAGCTCCTACGAGCAGTACTTC.

CDR3 residues: CASSRDRGVTEAFF. CDR3 bases: TGCGCCAGCAGCCGGGACAGGGGGGTCACTGAAGCTTTCTTT. The chain employs TRBV5-1 and TRBJ1-1; 11 positions match TRBD1. Trimming cost V 4 bases and J 4 bases; bases outside gene matches: 3. Germline V gene data show CDR1 as SGHRS and CDR2 as YFSETQ. The CDR3 is made up of 14 amino acids.

V is TRBV11-2 and J is TRBJ2-7, with TRBD2 matching over 12 bases. Germline V gives CDR1 SGHAT, CDR2 FQNNGV. V gave up 1 base and J gave up 6 bases; unmatched junction bases: 4. This CDR3 has 15 residues. The CDR3 bases are TGTGCCAGCAGCTTAGGGGCTAGCGGGAGGGGCGAGCAGTACTTC. It translates to CASSLGASGRGEQYF.

This clone came up once. The chain is built from TRBV7-3 and TRBJ2-1; D may be TRBD1 (6 bases). The CDR3 is 15 amino acids. Per the germline V gene, CDR1 is SGHTA and CDR2 is FQGTGA. Trimming left V 5 bases short and J 0 bases short, with 11 bases between. The CDR3 DNA sequence: TGTGCCAGCAGCGGACAGCGGAGCTCCTACAATGAGCAGTTCTTC. As protein: CASSGQRSSYNEQFF.

J is TRBJ2-4 and V is TRBV7-6, with 8 bases fitting TRBD1. Germline V gene sequence: CDR1 SGHVS, CDR2 FNYEAQ. This CDR3 is 13 amino acids long. V was clipped by 3 bases and J by 6 bases; unmatched bases: 1. CDR3 in amino acids: CASSFGQGNIQYF. CDR3 bases: TGTGCCAGCAGCTTCGGACAGGGAAACATTCAGTACTTC.

The rearrangement uses TRBV28 and TRBJ1-2; no clear D. CDR3 length equals 12 residues. Germline V gene lookup returns CDR1 MDHEN and CDR2 SYDVKM. V was pared by 5 bases and J by 3 bases, with 7 bases between. The chain's CDR3 is CASSLAHYGYTF. As DNA, the CDR3 is TGTGCCAGCAGTCTCGCGCACTATGGCTACACCTTC.

V and J are TRBV30 and TRBJ1-4; no firm D call. Trimming left V 0 bases short and J 6 bases short, with 17 bases between. The CDR3 has 16 residues. Per germline, CDR1 GTSNPN and CDR2 SVGIG (reference sequence). The CDR3 bases are TGTGCCTGGAGTGTACTTCGCCCGGCGGTGGATGAAAAACTGTTTTTT. This sequence encodes CAWSVLRPAVDEKLFF.

V usage is TRBV24-1 and J usage is TRBJ2-7, with D hard to call. The ends were cut back, 3 bases at V and 0 bases at J, with 17 bases in the middle. The germline CDR1 and CDR2 sequences are KGHDR and SFDVKD. The CDR3 spans 17 residues. CDR3 nucleotide sequence: TGTGCCACCAGTGATCAGCCAGCACCCAGGCCCTCCTACGAGCAGTACTTC. Its translation is CATSDQPAPRPSYEQYF.

This chain connects TRBV6-1 to TRBJ2-4, with 9 nucleotides matching TRBD2. This CDR3 region has 17 residues. CDR1 and CDR2 from the germline V gene are MNHNS and SASEGT. The trim removed 4 bases at V and 1 base at J, leaving 8 bases unmatched. The CDR3 DNA follows: TGTGCCAGCAGTGCGAACGGCGGGAGGGCCGCCAAAAACATTCAGTACTTC. Protein sequence: CASSANGGRAAKNIQYF.

V and J are TRBV5-4 and TRBJ2-1, with 8 bases fitting TRBD2. The CDR3 runs to 14 residues. CDR1 is SGHNT, CDR2 YYREEE, per germline (reference sequence). The J segment lost 8 bases and the V segment lost 3 bases, leaving 7 bases of the junction unmatched. CDR3 sequence: CASSSIAGRDEQFF. Here the CDR3 DNA reads TGTGCCAGCAGCTCCATAGCGGGACGGGATGAGCAGTTCTTC.

V gene TRBV19 combines with J gene TRBJ2-6; 8 bases align to TRBD1. V gave up 8 bases and J gave up 1 base; unmatched junction bases: 10. Per germline, CDR1 LNHDA and CDR2 SQIVND (reference sequence). This CDR3 has 17 residues. The CDR3 here is CASGRGGQGSGANVLTF. The CDR3 DNA follows: TGTGCCAGTGGCCGGGGAGGACAGGGTTCTGGGGCCAACGTCCTGACTTTC.

The V and J genes are TRBV28 and TRBJ2-7; 9 bases match TRBD1. With 4 bases clipped from V and 4 bases from J, the junction kept 8 bases outside the gene matches. This CDR3 has 15 residues. Germline loops: CDR1 MDHEN, CDR2 SYDVKM. The CDR3 reads CASSSPGTGRYEQYF. The CDR3 coding sequence is TGTGCCAGCAGTTCCCCCGGGACAGGGAGGTACGAGCAGTACTTC.

In its sample, this clone was seen a few times. The rearrangement joins TRBV4-3 to TRBJ2-7; tentative D call: TRBD2 (7 bases). Trimming left V 4 bases short and J 5 bases short, with 18 bases between. CDR3 length: 15 residues. Germline lookup yields CDR1 LGHNA and CDR2 YSLEER. CDR3 region: CASSPPGGGSDEQYF. The CDR3 DNA follows: TGCGCCAGCAGCCCCCCTGGGGGCGGGAGCGACGAGCAGTACTTC.

In its sample, this clone was seen a few times. The chain recombines TRBV3-1 (or the pseudogene TRBV3-2) with TRBJ1-4; D remains ambiguous. Trimming took 3 bases from V and 7 from J, leaving 15 bases between them. Germline loops: CDR1 LGHDT, CDR2 YNNKEL (reference sequence). The CDR3 is 15 residues long. CDR3 DNA sequence: TGTGCCAGCAGCCACGACCTCGCCAGCGGTGAAAAACTGTTTTTT. It yields the protein CASSHDLASGEKLFF.

V is TRBV25-1 and J is TRBJ1-2; possibly TRBD1 for D (6 bases). Germline values: CDR1 MGHDK, CDR2 SYGVNS. The CDR3 has 14 residues. Trimming removed 4 bases at V and 4 bases at J, with 13 bases between. CDR3 sequence reads: CASSGGGGGYGYTF. The CDR3 DNA follows: TGTGCCAGCAGTGGGGGAGGGGGGGGCTATGGCTACACCTTC.

The chain links TRBV28 to TRBJ2-3; 9 bases agree with TRBD2. This CDR3 spans 14 amino acids. The J segment lost 2 bases and the V segment lost 6 bases, leaving 3 bases of the junction unmatched. CDR1 is MDHEN and CDR2 is SYDVKM in the germline V gene. The CDR3 region is CASRASGTTDTQYF. CDR3 nucleotide sequence: TGTGCCAGCAGGGCTAGCGGGACCACAGATACGCAGTATTTT.

The chain combines TRBV9 with TRBJ2-3; TRBD1 agrees at 8 bases. The V gene's germline CDR1 is SGDLS and CDR2 YYNGEE. This CDR3 comprises 15 residues. J was trimmed by 2 bases and V by 3 bases; bases with no gene match: 5. The CDR3 coding sequence is TGTGCCAGCAGCGCCCGGACAGGGTCCACAGATACGCAGTATTTT. Its protein is CASSARTGSTDTQYF.

V usage is TRBV19 and J usage is TRBJ2-3, with a tentative D call TRBD2 (6 bases). The CDR3 extends over 16 amino acids. V lost 9 bases to trimming and J lost 0 bases, with 19 bases between them. Germline lookup yields CDR1 LNHDA and CDR2 SQIVND (reference sequence). The CDR3 loop is CASHGTTRGSTDTQYF. The CDR3 DNA reads as TGTGCCAGCCACGGGACCACCCGGGGGAGCACAGATACGCAGTATTTT.

The chain employs TRBV6-5 and TRBJ1-2, with D possibly matching TRBD1 (6 bases). The germline V and J ends were trimmed by 5 bases and 4 bases, with 17 bases remaining between them. CDR3 length equals 15 residues. Germline CDR1 is MNHEY and CDR2 is SVGAGI. The CDR3 sequence is CASSTPTGAAYGYTF. DNA for the CDR3: TGTGCCAGCAGTACACCGACAGGCGCGGCCTATGGCTACACCTTC.

V gene TRBV3-1 (or the pseudogene TRBV3-2) combines with J gene TRBJ2-7; 9 bases agree with TRBD2. V gave up 4 bases and J gave up 6 bases; unmatched junction bases: 7. The CDR3 totals 14 residues. CDR1 and CDR2 from the germline V gene are LGHDT and YNNKEL (reference sequence). CDR3 DNA sequence: TGTGCCAGCAGCCCCGGTCTAGCGGGATCCGAGCAGTACTTC. Translated: CASSPGLAGSEQYF.

This clone appeared a few times. The chain couples TRBV29-1 to TRBJ2-7; 9 positions match TRBD2. The CDR3 extends over 15 amino acids. Unmatched junction bases numbered 12, after V lost 7 bases and J lost 2 bases. Germline V gene lookup returns CDR1 SQVTM and CDR2 ANQGSEA. The CDR3 region has the DNA TGCAGCGCCCTGGGATCCCTAGCGGGACCCTACGAGCAGTACTTC. Protein: CSALGSLAGPYEQYF.

In this sample, this clone turned up a few times. This rearrangement joins TRBV16 to TRBJ1-1; 7 positions agree with TRBD1. Germline trimming cut 4 bases from V and 6 bases from J; bases unmatched to any gene: 5. This CDR3 region has 13 residues. CDR1 and CDR2 from the germline V gene are KGHSY and FQNENV. The CDR3 is CASSPPGGPEAFF. As DNA, the CDR3 is TGTGCCAGCAGCCCGCCAGGGGGGCCTGAAGCTTTCTTT.

The V call is TRBV7-6, the J call TRBJ2-1; D remains unclear. The V and J ends lost 1 base and 0 bases respectively, with 4 bases between them. Germline values: CDR1 SGHVS, CDR2 FNYEAQ. CDR3 length equals 14 residues. The CDR3, as DNA: TGTGCCAGCAGCTTAGGGAGCTCCTACAATGAGCAGTTCTTC. Its translation: CASSLGSSYNEQFF. Complete variable domain (other parts from reference TRBV7-6 and TRBJ2-1): GAGVSQSPRYKVTKRGQDVALRCDPISGHVSLYWYRQALGQGPEFLTYFNYEAQQDKSGLPNDRFSAERPEGSISTLTIQRTEQRDSAMYRCASSLGSSYNEQFFGPGTRLTVL.

The chain is built from TRBV9 and TRBJ2-7, with a tentative D call TRBD1 (6 bases). Germline V gives CDR1 SGDLS, CDR2 YYNGEE. The length of the CDR3 is 14 residues. V shed 3 bases and J shed 1 base, with 11 bases lying between them. The CDR3 nucleotides read TGTGCCAGCAGCGCGGGACATGCGTCCTACGAGCAGTACTTC. Its protein product is CASSAGHASYEQYF.

V and J are TRBV5-8 and TRBJ1-2; D call uncertain. Between the trimmed V and J ends, which lost 2 bases and 8 bases, there was a span of 16 bases. CDR3 size: 14 residues. Per the germline V gene, CDR1 is SGHTS and CDR2 is YDEGEE. The CDR3 loop is CASSFAGSRGGYTF. The DNA of the CDR3 is TGTGCCAGCAGCTTCGCCGGGAGCCGGGGAGGCTACACCTTC.

The count of this clone is one. This sequence joins TRBV11-3 and TRBJ2-5; tentatively, D is TRBD1 (5 bases). CDR3 length: 15 amino acids. CDR1 is SGHNT and CDR2 is YENEEA in the germline V gene. Trimming pared 5 bases from V and 0 bases from J, leaving 13 bases between. As DNA, the CDR3 is TGTGCCAGCAGCCCCCGACAGCGATACCAAGAGACCCAGTACTTC. It yields the protein CASSPRQRYQETQYF.